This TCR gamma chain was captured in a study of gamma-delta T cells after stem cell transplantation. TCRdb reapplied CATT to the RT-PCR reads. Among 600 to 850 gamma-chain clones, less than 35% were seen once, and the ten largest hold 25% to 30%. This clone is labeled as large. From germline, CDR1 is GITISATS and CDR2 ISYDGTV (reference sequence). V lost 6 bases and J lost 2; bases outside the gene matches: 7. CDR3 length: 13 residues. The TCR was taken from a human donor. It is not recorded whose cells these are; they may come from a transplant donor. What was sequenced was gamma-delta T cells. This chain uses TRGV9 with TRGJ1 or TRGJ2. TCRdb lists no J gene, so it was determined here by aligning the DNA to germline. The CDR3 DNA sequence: TGTGCCTTGTGGATCCGACATTATTATAAGAAACTCTTT. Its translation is CALWIRHYYKKLF.